The 31 T cell receptor beta chains presented below share a single source sample, sequenced in a study of Tregs in tolerant kidney transplant recipients. Repertoires were generated with immunoSEQ multiplex PCR, while TCRdb's copy carries only in-frame clones and drops some. This sample has roughly 80,000 clones, with nearly 98% found just once. The specimen was CD4+ T cells from blood, collected before the transplant. These receptors were collected from a human donor who received a combined kidney and bone marrow transplant.

The gene calls are TRBV29-1 and TRBJ2-1, with 7 bases fitting TRBD2. Germline V gives CDR1 SQVTM, CDR2 ANQGSEA. V dropped 0 bases and J dropped 0; count of bases not matched to a gene: 8. The CDR3 spans 17 residues. The CDR3 is CSVEDPLAPRSYNEQFF. CDR3 in DNA: TGCAGCGTTGAAGATCCACTAGCGCCCCGCTCCTACAATGAGCAGTTCTTC.

V is TRBV6-5 and J is TRBJ2-7; 8 bases are shared with TRBD2. CDR1 is MNHEY and CDR2 is SVGAGI in the germline V gene. CDR3 length: 15 amino acids. Trimming cost V 6 bases and J 3 bases; bases outside gene matches: 10. The CDR3 DNA is TGTGCCAGCAGCCGACTAACTAGCGGAGACTACGAGCAGTACTTC. Residues: CASSRLTSGDYEQYF.

V and J are TRBV6-5 and TRBJ1-3; D unclear. Trimming stripped 5 bases from V and 0 bases from J, with 11 bases between. Germline lookup yields CDR1 MNHEY and CDR2 SVGAGI. This CDR3 is built from 15 residues. The CDR3: CASSLGRVSGNTIYF. CDR3 sequence (DNA): TGTGCCAGCAGTCTTGGGAGAGTCTCTGGAAACACCATATATTTT.

This clone was seen once. The chain uses TRBV7-3 and TRBJ2-1, with 9 positions matching TRBD2. The V and J ends lost 1 base and 6 bases, in that order; junction bases with no gene match: 4. The CDR3 spans 15 residues. Germline V gene sequence: CDR1 SGHTA, CDR2 FQGTGA. The CDR3 DNA reads as TGTGCCAGCAGCTTAAGCCTAGCGGGACGCAATGAGCAGTTCTTC. Translated, it gives CASSLSLAGRNEQFF.

V is TRBV7-2 and J is TRBJ1-1; D remains unclear. CDR3 length equals 13 residues. Germline V gene lookup returns CDR1 SGHTA and CDR2 FQGNSA. Trimming pared 2 bases from V and 5 bases from J, leaving 9 bases between. Here the CDR3 DNA reads TGTGCCAGCAGCTTAATACGGGAAACTGAAGCTTTCTTT. Encoded protein: CASSLIRETEAFF.

The chain joins TRBV6-4 to TRBJ1-2; 8 bases line up with TRBD1. The CDR3 has 17 residues. Trimming at V came to 6 bases and at J to 5 bases, leaving 17 bases not matched to a gene. Germline CDR1 is MRHNA and CDR2 is SNTAGT. The CDR3 here is CASRRQGRTGLKYGYTF. The DNA of the CDR3 is TGTGCCAGCAGACGACAGGGGCGGACCGGGTTGAAATATGGCTACACCTTC.

The rearrangement joins TRBV25-1 to TRBJ1-2; TRBD1 matches 9 bases. The CDR3 extends over 13 amino acids. V shed 6 bases, J shed 5 bases, and the junction held 4 bases outside the gene matches. Germline CDR1 reads MGHDK; CDR2 reads SYGVNS. The chain's CDR3 is CASSPTGGYGYTF. CDR3 in DNA: TGTGCCAGCAGCCCGACAGGGGGGTATGGCTACACCTTC.

The CDR3 reads CASSPQGTSGRRRYTQYF. In DNA, the CDR3 is TGTGCCAGCAGTCCTCAAGGGACTAGCGGGAGGAGGCGGTATACGCAGTATTTT. This chain links TRBV7-2 with TRBJ2-3; TRBD2 agrees at 15 bases. CDR3 length: 18 residues. The ends lost 6 bases at V and 7 bases at J; junction bases unmatched: 14. The germline CDR1 and CDR2 sequences are SGHTA and FQGNSA.

The chain joins TRBV5-4 to TRBJ2-1, with 7 bases aligning to TRBD2. The CDR3 runs to 15 residues. Losses at the gene ends were 2 bases for V and 6 bases for J; bases not matched to a gene: 8. CDR1 and CDR2 from the germline V gene are SGHNT and YYREEE (reference sequence). CDR3 loop: CASSFGRESGNEQFF. The CDR3 DNA reads TGTGCCAGCAGCTTTGGGCGGGAGTCTGGCAATGAGCAGTTCTTC.

This chain connects TRBV19 to TRBJ1-2; 8 bases map to TRBD1. V gave up 6 bases and J gave up 8 bases; unmatched junction bases: 11. This CDR3 spans 14 amino acids. The germline CDR1 and CDR2 sequences are LNHDA and SQIVND (reference sequence). CDR3 nucleotides: TGTGCCAGTAGCCTTGGGACAGGCGAAGGAGGCTACACCTTC. This translates into CASSLGTGEGGYTF.

The V and J genes are TRBV7-2 and TRBJ1-6; D might be TRBD1 (6 bases). Germline V CDR1 and CDR2: SGHTA, FQGNSA. V was shortened by 1 base and J by 0 bases, with 10 bases between the two germline ends. The CDR3 is 17 amino acids. CDR3 sequence (DNA): TGTGCCAGCAGCTTAGGGGGGCCCAGCTCCTATAATTCACCCCTCCACTTT. Translation: CASSLGGPSSYNSPLHF.

The rearrangement joins TRBV5-5 to TRBJ2-7; 15 positions agree with TRBD2. CDR3 length: 16 residues. The trim removed 4 bases at V and 3 bases at J, leaving 5 bases unmatched. The V gene's germline CDR1 is SGHKS and CDR2 YYEKEE (reference sequence). For the CDR3, the DNA is TGTGCCAGCAGCACCGGGACTAGCGGGGGGATCTACGAGCAGTACTTC. It specifies CASSTGTSGGIYEQYF.

Concerning this clone: The identical CDR3 is also encoded by other nucleotide sequences in the sample. This rearrangement joins TRBV5-1 to TRBJ1-4; 7 nucleotides agree with TRBD1. The CDR3 contains 14 residues. The V gene end was trimmed by 4 bases and the J gene end by 3 bases; junction bases not matched to a gene: 3. Germline V lookup: CDR1 SGHRS, CDR2 YFSETQ. The CDR3 DNA follows: TGCGCCAGCAGCCTTCAGGGGGCTAATGAAAAACTGTTTTTT. Amino acids: CASSLQGANEKLFF.

The rearrangement uses TRBV2 and TRBJ2-1; 8 bases fit TRBD2. V shed 9 bases, J shed 6 bases, and the junction held 7 bases outside the gene matches. Per the germline V gene, CDR1 is SNHLY and CDR2 is FYNNEI. This CDR3 contains 13 residues. CDR3 coding DNA: TGTGCCAGTTCGGGGGGGCGTAGCAATGAGCAGTTCTTC. Residues: CASSGGRSNEQFF.

The chain links TRBV19 to TRBJ1-2; D not resolved. This CDR3 contains 10 residues. CDR1 and CDR2 (germline): LNHDA, SQIVND (reference sequence). V was cut by 9 bases and J by 4 bases, with 6 bases left in between. CDR3 sequence reads: CASGLYGYTF. The CDR3 DNA reads as TGTGCCAGCGGACTCTATGGCTACACCTTC.

This rearrangement joins TRBV19 to TRBJ2-3, with no clear D. V lost 6 bases to trimming and J lost 6 bases, with 16 bases between them. This CDR3 has 14 residues. In germline, CDR1 is LNHDA, CDR2 SQIVND (reference sequence). The CDR3, as DNA: TGTGCCAGTAGGGAGCCCCACCGTGGGGATACGCAGTATTTT. Translating gives CASREPHRGDTQYF.

The CDR3 loop reads CSADSSNTEAFF. DNA of the CDR3: TGCAGCGCGGACAGTTCGAACACTGAAGCTTTCTTT. This chain links TRBV29-1 with TRBJ1-1, with D maybe TRBD1 (6 bases). The V end was cut by 7 bases, the J end by 1 base, with 10 bases between. Germline lookup yields CDR1 SQVTM and CDR2 ANQGSEA. This CDR3 has 12 residues. Full variable domain (remainder filled in from reference TRBV29-1 and TRBJ1-1): SAVISQKPSRDICQRGTSLTIQCQVDSQVTMMFWYRQQPGQSLTLIATANQGSEATYESGFVIDKFPISRPNLTFSTLTVSNMSPEDSSIYLCSADSSNTEAFFGQGTRLTVV.

The chain carries TRBV18 and TRBJ2-5; D might be TRBD1 (6 bases). CDR1 and CDR2 from the germline V gene are KGHSH and LQKENI. The length of the CDR3 is 15 residues. Trimming left V 3 bases short and J 5 bases short, with 16 bases between. CDR3 in amino acids: CASSPRQAAGETQYF. The CDR3, as DNA: TGTGCCAGCTCACCCCGACAGGCCGCTGGGGAGACCCAGTACTTC.

The chain employs TRBV7-8 and TRBJ2-3; 8 nucleotides align to TRBD2. The V and J ends lost 1 base and 5 bases, in that order; junction bases with no gene match: 5. The CDR3 is made up of 15 amino acids. CDR1 is SGHVS, CDR2 FQNEAQ, per germline. This CDR3 is CASSLEGLAGDTQYF. The CDR3 bases are TGTGCCAGCAGCTTAGAGGGGCTAGCGGGAGATACGCAGTATTTT. The whole variable domain, remainder taken from reference TRBV7-8 and TRBJ2-3, is GAGVSQSPRYKVAKRGQDVALRCDPISGHVSLFWYQQALGQGPEFLTYFQNEAQLDKSGLPSDRFFAERPEGSVSTLKIQRTQQEDSAVYLCASSLEGLAGDTQYFGPGTRLTVL.

The V and J genes are TRBV30 and TRBJ1-2; D possibly corresponds to TRBD1 (5 bases). This CDR3 is built from 14 residues. The V gene's germline CDR1 is GTSNPN and CDR2 SVGIG (reference sequence). With 5 bases removed from V and 0 bases from J, the gap between germline ends came to 13 bases. CDR3 DNA sequence: TGTGCCTGGGAAACAGGTATAACTAACTATGGCTACACCTTC. It encodes CAWETGITNYGYTF.

This chain uses TRBV9 with TRBJ2-1, with 7 bases fitting TRBD2. CDR1 and CDR2 (germline): SGDLS, YYNGEE. This CDR3 comprises 17 residues. J lost 0 bases, V lost 0 bases, and 6 bases had no gene match. Here the CDR3 reads CASSVAIGGSSYNEQFF. CDR3 sequence (DNA): TGTGCCAGCAGCGTAGCTATCGGGGGGAGCTCCTACAATGAGCAGTTCTTC.

V usage is TRBV5-3 and J usage is TRBJ2-2, with D possibly being TRBD2 (5 bases). Being an ORF, TRBV5-3 has a function that is uncertain. There are 16 residues in the CDR3. V was cut by 4 bases and J by 5 bases, with 18 bases left in between. CDR3 protein: CARSLGRPRETGELFF. CDR3 nucleotides: TGTGCCAGAAGCCTTGGTAGGCCTAGGGAGACCGGGGAGCTGTTTTTT.

The chain recombines TRBV5-6 with TRBJ2-3; TRBD2 aligns across 11 bases. CDR3 length: 16 residues. Per the germline V gene, CDR1 is SGHDT and CDR2 is YYEEEE. J lost 1 base, V lost 0 bases, and 1 base had no gene match. For the CDR3, the DNA is TGTGCCAGCAGCTTGGCACTAGCGGGGGGCACAGATACGCAGTATTTT. Its translation is CASSLALAGGTDTQYF. Complete variable domain (other parts from reference TRBV5-6 and TRBJ2-3): DAGVTQSPTHLIKTRGQQVTLRCSPKSGHDTVSWYQQALGQGPQFIFQYYEEEERQRGNFPDRFSGHQFPNYSSELNVNALLLGDSALYLCASSLALAGGTDTQYFGPGTRLTVL.

The chain has TRBV5-6 and TRBJ1-4; D remains ambiguous. The germline V gene encodes CDR1 SGHDT and CDR2 YYEEEE. Trimming cost V 4 bases and J 0 bases, with 16 bases left between them. This CDR3 region has 17 residues. CDR3 sequence (DNA): TGTGCCAGCAGCATAATCGGACTTCATGCAACTAATGAAAAACTGTTTTTT. It yields the protein CASSIIGLHATNEKLFF.

The J gene is TRBJ2-3, the V gene TRBV4-3; 11 nucleotides agree with TRBD2. V was pared by 5 bases and J by 7 bases, with 17 bases of the junction left unmatched. The germline V gene has CDR1 LGHNA and CDR2 YSLEER. The CDR3 consists of 18 residues. The CDR3: CASSWRESSGRSRYTQYF. The CDR3 nucleotides read TGCGCCAGCAGCTGGAGGGAGTCTAGCGGGAGGTCTAGGTATACGCAGTATTTT.

The J gene is TRBJ1-1, the V gene TRBV30, with D perhaps TRBD1 (6 bases). The V and J ends lost 5 bases and 0 bases respectively, with 10 bases between them. This CDR3 has 13 amino acids. Looked up from germline, CDR1 is GTSNPN and CDR2 is SVGIG (reference sequence). CDR3 coding DNA: TGTGCCTGGTTAACAGGGTTGAACACTGAAGCTTTCTTT. Residues: CAWLTGLNTEAFF.

This sequence joins TRBV21-1 and TRBJ2-7; no DNA check was done on the table's D call, TRBD1. TRBV21-1 is a pseudogene locus. This CDR3 has 18 amino acids. CDR3 DNA: TGTGCCAGCAACAAACACATAAAAGACAGGGGGCAAGCCTACGAGCAGTACTTC. It translates to CASNKHIKDRGQAYEQYF.

This sequence joins TRBV6-6 and TRBJ1-2; 7 bases align to TRBD1. Germline V gene lookup returns CDR1 MNHNY and CDR2 SVGAGI (reference sequence). The CDR3 sequence is 12 residues long. Germline trimming cut 4 bases from V and 7 bases from J; bases unmatched to any gene: 3. The CDR3 sequence: CASSSTGVGYTF. CDR3 bases: TGTGCCAGCAGTTCCACAGGGGTTGGCTACACCTTC.

CDR3 in DNA: TGTGCCAGCAGCCAAGAATCTCTTAGACAGGGGAACTATGGCTACACCTTC. It specifies CASSQESLRQGNYGYTF. The chain uses TRBV4-2 and TRBJ1-2; TRBD1 agrees at 8 bases. The CDR3 loop spans 17 amino acids. Trimming at V came to 0 bases and at J to 2 bases, leaving 8 bases not matched to a gene. The germline V gene has CDR1 LGHNA and CDR2 YNFKEQ.

This clone was detected once. The V gene is TRBV5-4, the J gene TRBJ2-2; 13 bases are shared with TRBD2. CDR3 length: 16 residues. V lost 2 bases and J lost 5; bases outside the gene matches: 3. Per germline, CDR1 SGHNT and CDR2 YYREEE (reference sequence). CDR3 nucleotides: TGTGCCAGCAGCTTCGGACTAGCGGGAGATACCGGGGAGCTGTTTTTT. It specifies CASSFGLAGDTGELFF.

The chain recombines TRBV18 with TRBJ1-3, with a tentative D call TRBD1 (5 bases). V lost 3 bases and J 0 bases, leaving 9 bases between the germline ends. The CDR3 runs 15 residues. The V gene's germline CDR1 is KGHSH and CDR2 LQKENI. The CDR3 sequence: CASSPGQGSGNTIYF. The DNA for the CDR3 is TGTGCCAGCTCACCGGGCCAGGGCTCTGGAAACACCATATATTTT.